A single sample is the source of the 29 T cell receptor beta chains below, sequenced in a study of human T cells and chemical hapten exposure. MiXCR, run by TCRdb on the RACE reads, gives a single entry per CDR3 protein. Here the sample spans 80,000 to 95,000 distinct CDR3 sequences, about 11% being singletons. Time point specified: patch test 2, 6 weeks after DPC sensitization. Treatment of the sample: therapeutic diphenylcyclopropenone sensitization with weekly scalp DPC. Sequenced here: whole blood, sampled in connection with sensitization to the hapten diphenylcyclopropenone (DPC). Receptors were obtained from a man aged 35 to 55 with alopecia areata. Some clones in this sample may be carry-over from other donors' samples.

This clonotype turned up a few times. The chain couples TRBV7-2 to TRBJ2-3, with 9 bases aligning to TRBD2. J lost 2 bases, V lost 6 bases, and 9 bases had no gene match. This CDR3 spans 16 amino acids. CDR1 and CDR2 from the germline V gene are SGHTA and FQGNSA. The CDR3 spells CASSWAGGPNTDTQYF. The CDR3 DNA follows: TGTGCCAGCAGTTGGGCGGGAGGGCCGAACACAGATACGCAGTATTTT.

The chain joins TRBV12-5 to TRBJ2-2; D might be TRBD1 (6 bases). Germline V gene sequence: CDR1 LGHNT, CDR2 FRNRAP. The CDR3 sequence is 13 residues long. V was cut by 6 bases and J by 6 bases, with 11 bases left in between. CDR3 DNA sequence: TGTGCTAGTGGAGGACAGCCGGCCGGGGAGCTGTTTTTT. Protein: CASGGQPAGELFF.

This clonotype was counted between two and nine times. The V and J genes are TRBV19 and TRBJ1-6; 8 nucleotides line up with TRBD1. The CDR3 runs 15 residues. V was clipped by 5 bases and J by 7 bases; unmatched bases: 7. From germline, CDR1 is LNHDA and CDR2 SQIVND (reference sequence). The CDR3 DNA follows: TGTGCCAGTAGTCCGCAGACAGGGGTAAATTCACCCCTCCACTTT. This sequence encodes CASSPQTGVNSPLHF. The whole variable domain, remainder taken from reference TRBV19 and TRBJ1-6, is DGGITQSPKYLFRKEGQNVTLSCEQNLNHDAMYWYRQDPGQGLRLIYYSQIVNDFQKGDIAEGYSVSREKKESFPLTVTSAQKNPTAFYLCASSPQTGVNSPLHFGNGTRLTVT.

The chain has TRBV29-1 and TRBJ1-2; no clear D. Germline CDR1 SQVTM, CDR2 ANQGSEA. This CDR3 contains 12 residues. Trimming took off 3 bases at V and 1 base at J, with 6 bases between the two ends. CDR3 coding DNA: TGCAGCGTTGACCCGAATAACTATGGCTACACCTTC. This encodes CSVDPNNYGYTF.

This clonotype came up a few times. This chain joins TRBV30 and TRBJ1-1; D perhaps matches TRBD1 (5 bases). The germline V and J ends were trimmed by 8 bases and 0 bases, with 13 bases remaining between them. The germline V gene has CDR1 GTSNPN and CDR2 SVGIG (reference sequence). This CDR3 contains 13 residues. In nucleotides, the CDR3 is TGTGCCCAAATTCAGGGTATGAACACTGAAGCTTTCTTT. This translates into CAQIQGMNTEAFF.

The chain links TRBV7-9 to TRBJ2-3; TRBD2 matches 8 bases. The V and J ends lost 4 bases and 1 base, in that order; junction bases with no gene match: 7. Per the germline V gene, CDR1 is SEHNR and CDR2 is FQNEAQ (reference sequence). This CDR3 region has 16 residues. The CDR3 coding sequence is TGTGCCAGCAGCTCCCTAGCGGGCCTAGGCACAGATACGCAGTATTTT. It yields the protein CASSSLAGLGTDTQYF.

This clonotype occurred many times. The rearrangement uses TRBV11-2 and TRBJ1-4; D unresolved. V was clipped by 5 bases and J by 7 bases, with 11 bases between them. The CDR3 is made up of 13 amino acids. Per germline, CDR1 SGHAT and CDR2 FQNNGV. The DNA for the CDR3 is TGTGCCAGCAGCCAGAGGCGGGGTGAAAAACTGTTTTTT. Protein sequence: CASSQRRGEKLFF.

This clonotype appeared a few times. This chain uses TRBV11-1 with TRBJ2-3; 8 positions agree with TRBD2. The CDR3 totals 15 residues. Per germline, CDR1 SGHAT and CDR2 FQDESV (reference sequence). Losses at the gene ends were 1 base for V and 6 bases for J; bases not matched to a gene: 6. DNA for the CDR3: TGTGCCAGCAGCTTAGTTCACGGCGGGAGGGATACGCAGTATTTT. It is translated as CASSLVHGGRDTQYF.

This chain connects TRBV5-1 to TRBJ1-2; perhaps TRBD1 as D (5 bases). Trimming took 4 bases from V and 7 from J, leaving 17 bases between them. The V gene's germline CDR1 is SGHRS and CDR2 YFSETQ. The CDR3 covers 14 residues. The CDR3 region is CASSRGQGDPGYTF. CDR3 nucleotides: TGCGCCAGCAGCCGAGGACAAGGGGATCCTGGCTACACCTTC.

This clonotype was seen more than once but under ten times. This chain uses TRBV7-2 with TRBJ1-3; 7 bases are a match to TRBD1. The length of the CDR3 is 17 residues. Losses at the gene ends were 5 bases for V and 2 bases for J; bases not matched to a gene: 12. From germline, CDR1 is SGHTA and CDR2 FQGNSA. The CDR3, as DNA: TGTGCCAGCAGCACATGGACAGGATTTTTTGCTGGAAACACCATATATTTT. Amino acid sequence: CASSTWTGFFAGNTIYF. Together with reference TRBV7-2 and TRBJ1-3, the CDR3 gives the full variable domain: GAGVSQSPSNKVTEKGKDVELRCDPISGHTALYWYRQSLGQGLEFLIYFQGNSAPDKSGLPSDRFSAERTGGSVSTLTIQRTQQEDSAVYLCASSTWTGFFAGNTIYFGEGSWLTVV.

The chain's CDR3 is CASSQGGTQYF. In DNA, the CDR3 is TGTGCCAGCAGCCAGGGGGGTACGCAGTATTTT. The genes are TRBV7-2 and TRBJ2-3; TRBD1 is a possible D gene (7 bases). The CDR3 runs to 11 residues. The V end was cut by 5 bases, the J end by 8 bases, with 8 bases between. The V gene's germline CDR1 is SGHTA and CDR2 FQGNSA.

This clonotype was detected a few times. The J gene is TRBJ1-1, the V gene TRBV12-3 or TRBV12-4; 7 bases match TRBD1. The CDR3 loop spans 16 amino acids. V lost 2 bases to trimming and J lost 8 bases; unmatched junction nucleotides: 14. In nucleotides, the CDR3 is TGTGCCAGCAGTTTACAGGACAGGCAACAACGGACGGAAGCTTTCTTT. Amino acid sequence: CASSLQDRQQRTEAFF.

This clonotype was detected many times. The chain carries TRBV6-2 or TRBV6-3 and TRBJ1-1, with 8 nucleotides matching TRBD1. CDR1 MNHEY and CDR2 SVGEGT come from the germline V gene. The CDR3 covers 15 residues. With 4 bases clipped from V and 6 bases from J, the junction kept 10 bases outside the gene matches. CDR3 in amino acids: CASSSGGMAVAEAFF. CDR3 DNA sequence: TGTGCCAGCAGTTCAGGGGGCATGGCAGTGGCTGAAGCTTTCTTT.

This clonotype showed up just a few times. This sequence joins TRBV5-5 and TRBJ1-1; tentatively, D is TRBD1 (5 bases). Trimming stripped 0 bases from V and 1 base from J, with 13 bases between. Per germline, CDR1 SGHKS and CDR2 YYEKEE (reference sequence). There are 16 residues in the CDR3. The CDR3 here is CASSLEPFTGNTEAFF. The CDR3 nucleotides read TGTGCCAGCAGCTTGGAACCATTTACAGGGAACACTGAAGCTTTCTTT.

Only a few counts were recorded for this clonotype. The V call is TRBV7-6, the J call TRBJ2-7; D is possibly TRBD1 or TRBD2 (5 bases each). This CDR3 spans 11 amino acids. The V gene's germline CDR1 is SGHVS and CDR2 FNYEAQ. Deletions cut 5 bases from V and 5 bases from J, with 7 bases between. The CDR3 region is CASSLGDEQYF. In nucleotides, the CDR3 is TGTGCCAGCAGCCTGGGGGACGAGCAGTACTTC.

This clonotype was picked up many times. V is TRBV12-3 or TRBV12-4 and J is TRBJ2-3; 7 bases are a match to TRBD2. J was trimmed by 3 bases and V by 6 bases; bases with no gene match: 9. The CDR3 contains 15 residues. Here the CDR3 DNA reads TGTGCCAGCAGGGCGACTGACGGGGGGACAGATACGCAGTATTTT. Residues: CASRATDGGTDTQYF.

CDR3 DNA: TGTGCCACCAGTGCAGGAGAGACCCAGTACTTC. Amino acids: CATSAGETQYF. This chain joins TRBV24-1 and TRBJ2-5; no clear D. Germline lookup yields CDR1 KGHDR and CDR2 SFDVKD. V lost 5 bases and J lost 4, with 4 bases in between. CDR3 length: 11 amino acids.

The chain carries TRBV21-1 and TRBJ1-1; the table assigns TRBD1, which was not confirmed against the DNA. TRBV21-1 is a listed pseudogene. The CDR3 length is 16 residues. This CDR3 reads CASPYNGPTRDTEAFF. The CDR3 nucleotides read TGTGCCAGCCCTTATAATGGACCCACCAGGGACACTGAAGCTTTCTTT.

The rearrangement joins TRBV4-1 to TRBJ2-1; 12 bases match TRBD2. The germline gives CDR1 MGHRA, CDR2 YSYEKL. The J segment lost 3 bases and the V segment lost 3 bases, leaving 0 bases of the junction unmatched. There are 15 residues in the CDR3. This chain's CDR3 is CASSQTSGSYNEQFF. CDR3 bases: TGCGCCAGCAGCCAGACTAGCGGGAGCTACAATGAGCAGTTCTTC.

The genes are TRBV24-1 and TRBJ2-1; no clear D. V lost 2 bases and J lost 6, with 4 bases in between. Germline lookup yields CDR1 KGHDR and CDR2 SFDVKD. This CDR3 spans 12 amino acids. DNA of the CDR3: TGTGCCACCAGTGATTGGTCCAATGAGCAGTTCTTC. This translates into CATSDWSNEQFF.

The V and J genes are TRBV6-6 and TRBJ2-7; D call uncertain. Germline lookup yields CDR1 MNHNY and CDR2 SVGAGI (reference sequence). The CDR3 extends over 14 amino acids. The V end lost 10 bases, the J end lost 0 bases, and 16 bases lay between the germline ends. CDR3 protein: CATDSGKPSYEQYV. In DNA, the CDR3 is TGTGCCACCGATAGTGGGAAGCCCTCCTACGAGCAGTACGTC.

V usage is TRBV9 and J usage is TRBJ2-7; TRBD2 is a possible D gene (5 bases). The CDR3 covers 16 residues. Germline V gene data show CDR1 as SGDLS and CDR2 as YYNGEE. Trimming took 1 base from V and 4 from J, leaving 18 bases between them. CDR3 loop: CASSVRGREFAYEQYV. DNA of the CDR3: TGTGCCAGCAGCGTACGAGGGAGAGAATTTGCTTACGAGCAGTACGTC.

The chain uses TRBV7-2 and TRBJ2-2; TRBD2 agrees at 10 bases. Germline CDR1 and CDR2: SGHTA and FQGNSA. V lost 2 bases to trimming and J lost 7 bases; unmatched junction nucleotides: 10. CDR3 length equals 17 residues. The CDR3 coding sequence is TGTGCCAGCAGCTTAAGGGCTAGCGGGAGCCCAAGCGGGGAGCTGTTTTTT. Its protein is CASSLRASGSPSGELFF.

This clonotype was seen ten or more times. J is TRBJ2-7 and V is TRBV3-1; TRBD2 matches 9 bases. CDR1 and CDR2 from the germline V gene are LGHDT and YNNKEL (reference sequence). The CDR3 contains 13 residues. J gave up 12 bases and V 0 bases, and 6 bases lay outside the gene matches. This CDR3 reads CASSQDSGLAPYF. CDR3 coding DNA: TGTGCCAGCAGCCAAGATTCGGGACTAGCCCCGTACTTC.

The chain is built from TRBV29-1 and TRBJ2-7, with 9 bases fitting TRBD1. CDR1 and CDR2 (germline): SQVTM, ANQGSEA. V was clipped by 4 bases and J by 5 bases; unmatched bases: 9. This CDR3 spans 14 amino acids. The CDR3 coding sequence is TGCAGCGTTGCCCGGGACAGGGCGAGGGACGAGCAGTACTTC. Amino acid sequence: CSVARDRARDEQYF.

This clonotype was seen more than once but under ten times. The V gene is TRBV7-9, the J gene TRBJ1-1; the D is unclear. Germline V lookup: CDR1 SEHNR, CDR2 FQNEAQ (reference sequence). The CDR3 has 13 residues. With 4 bases removed from V and 7 bases from J, the gap between germline ends came to 13 bases. CDR3 in amino acids: CASSSGPLVEAFF. The CDR3 DNA reads TGTGCCAGCAGCTCCGGGCCCCTCGTTGAAGCTTTCTTT. The whole variable domain, remainder taken from reference TRBV7-9 and TRBJ1-1, is DTGVSQNPRHKITKRGQNVTFRCDPISEHNRLYWYRQTLGQGPEFLTYFQNEAQLEKSRLLSDRFSAERPKGSFSTLEIQRTEQGDSAMYLCASSSGPLVEAFFGQGTRLTVV.

The V call is TRBV10-2, the J call TRBJ1-5; D is ambiguous. Germline V gene lookup returns CDR1 WSHSY and CDR2 SAAADI. The ends were cut back, 3 bases at V and 3 bases at J, with 6 bases in the middle. CDR3 size: 13 residues. The CDR3 DNA sequence: TGCGCCAGCAGTGACAGATCCAATCAGCCCCAGCATTTT. This gives the protein CASSDRSNQPQHF.

The V gene is TRBV6-2 or TRBV6-3, the J gene TRBJ2-7, with TRBD1 as a possible D gene (6 bases). CDR3 length: 11 amino acids. Between the trimmed V and J ends, which lost 4 bases and 6 bases, there was a span of 7 bases. Germline V gene data show CDR1 as MNHEY and CDR2 as SVGEGT. CDR3 amino acids: CASSSGAEQYV. The CDR3 nucleotides are TGTGCCAGCAGTTCAGGGGCCGAGCAGTACGTC.

The rearrangement uses TRBV19 and TRBJ2-3; TRBD2 matches at 8 bases. This CDR3 region has 13 residues. The ends lost 10 bases at V and 2 bases at J; junction bases unmatched: 5. Germline loops: CDR1 LNHDA, CDR2 SQIVND (reference sequence). DNA for the CDR3: TGTGCCACCCACGGGAGGGACACAGATACGCAGTATTTT. This encodes CATHGRDTDTQYF.